The following is a TCR beta chain sequence with its context. Antigen: not known. The data originate from a study of OX40 agonist ivuxolimab in advanced cancers. Study-wide background: Those enrolled were approximately 83% male, with a mean age of about 66 years and ages from roughly 20 to 85. Study-level findings and limits: Clonal expansion among partial responders at 0.1-3.0 mg/kg ranked near the lowest. Circulating CD4+ and CD8+ T cells showed clonal expansion by week 6 at 0.1 to 3.0 mg/kg.

The germline V and J ends were trimmed by 5 bases and 3 bases, with 19 bases remaining between them. CDR3 length: 17 residues. Germline-derived CDR1 and CDR2 are ENHRY and SYGVKD. Method: immunoSEQ multiplex PCR; TCRdb's copy keeps in-frame clones and lacks some. The table includes some 79,000 clones, approximately 90% detected once. This clonotype was obtained from an adult with an advanced solid tumor such as melanoma, head and neck, liver or kidney cancer. The sample in question was CD4+ or CD8+ T cells sorted from blood, obtained in a trial of the OX40 agonist ivuxolimab. The chain couples TRBV10-3 to TRBJ2-2; D might be TRBD1 (6 bases). The DNA for the CDR3 is TGTGCCATCAGTTCGACAGGCCCCCAAATGGACACCGGGGAGCTGTTTTTT. Amino acid sequence: CAISSTGPQMDTGELFF.